The rows below give T cell receptor beta chains drawn from one sample of a study of cytomegalovirus exposure and HLA in healthy donors. Measured with immunoSEQ multiplex PCR; TCRdb has only the in-frame clones, and not every one. The profile shows some 140,000 clones, approximately 62% of them singletons. The sequencing sample was made of PBMCs. The receptor source for this set is a human donor in good health. The CDR3 runs from the conserved cysteine through the conserved F or W. The D gene is left open where the match is weak. Clone size is not always given. Where it is, it says once, few, many or a class for expanded clones.

V: TRBV27
D: .
size: .
J: TRBJ2-7
DNA: TGTGCCAGCAGTTTAGACACAGGACCTTACGAGCAGTACTTC
CDR3: CASSLDTGPYEQYF

V: TRBV29-1
D: TRBD2
size: .
J: TRBJ2-1
DNA: TGCAGCGCGGGAGGGGGACGGCTGGGGCGGGAGTCGGGCAATGAGCAGTTCTTC
CDR3: CSAGGGRLGRESGNEQFF

V: TRBV5-1
D: TRBD1
size: few
J: TRBJ1-2
DNA: TGCGCCAGCAGCCGGGACAGCACCAACTATGGCTACACCTTC
CDR3: CASSRDSTNYGYTF

V: TRBV27
D: TRBD1
size: .
J: TRBJ2-2
DNA: TGTGCCAGCAGTTTCGTGGGGACAGGGGTGGAGAGCCGGACCACCGGGGAGCTGTTTTTT
CDR3: CASSFVGTGVESRTTGELFF

V: TRBV9
D: TRBD1
size: once
J: TRBJ1-2
DNA: TGTGCCAGCAGCGTAGCGACAGGGGGCGAGCATGGCTACACCTTC
CDR3: CASSVATGGEHGYTF

V: TRBV4-1
D: .
size: .
J: TRBJ2-3
DNA: TGCGCCACCCGCTCTGGGGGGATAACAGATACGCAGTATTTT
CDR3: CATRSGGITDTQYF

V: TRBV10-2
D: TRBD2
size: .
J: TRBJ2-5
DNA: TGCGCCAGCAGTGGCGGGGGGATACCAGGGACTAGCGGGAGCCTTCAAGAGACCCAGTACTTC
CDR3: CASSGGGIPGTSGSLQETQYF

V: TRBV7-3
D: TRBD1
size: few
J: TRBJ1-2
DNA: TGTGCCAGCAGCTTAGGCCCGATGCTGGGGACAGCTAACTATGGCTACACCTTC
CDR3: CASSLGPMLGTANYGYTF

V: TRBV13
D: TRBD2
size: .
J: TRBJ2-7
DNA: TGTGCCAGCAGCTTTAGACTAGCGGTCTACGAGCAGTACTTC
CDR3: CASSFRLAVYEQYF

V: TRBV6-6
D: .
size: .
J: TRBJ1-1
DNA: TGTGCCAGCAGTTACTCAGGGGTTAGTGAAGCTTTCTTT
CDR3: CASSYSGVSEAFF

V: TRBV27
D: TRBD1
size: .
J: TRBJ1-1
DNA: TGTGCCAGCAGGGTCGACAGGGGGGGGACTGAAGCTTTCTTT
CDR3: CASRVDRGGTEAFF

V: TRBV5-4
D: .
size: .
J: TRBJ1-3
DNA: TGTGCCAGCAGCATCAGGGGCCAGGGCGGAAACACCATATATTTT
CDR3: CASSIRGQGGNTIYF

V: TRBV19
D: .
size: .
J: TRBJ1-1
DNA: TGTGCCAGTAGTGCACAGGGAACGGGCACTGAAGCTTTCTTT
CDR3: CASSAQGTGTEAFF

V: TRBV5-1
D: TRBD1
size: .
J: TRBJ2-7
DNA: TGCGCCAGCAGCTTGGGGACAGGGACGGACGAGCAGTACTTC
CDR3: CASSLGTGTDEQYF

V: TRBV29-1
D: TRBD1
size: .
J: TRBJ2-1
DNA: TGCAGCGTTGAATCTGGGACAGGGGTTTTCTACAATGAGCAGTTCTTC
CDR3: CSVESGTGVFYNEQFF

V: TRBV5-1
D: TRBD1
size: once
J: TRBJ2-5
DNA: TGCGCCAGCAGCCCCGGGACAGCGGAGACCCAGTACTTC
CDR3: CASSPGTAETQYF

V: TRBV5-1
D: .
size: .
J: TRBJ1-4
DNA: TGCGCCAGCAGCGGCGGACAGACAACTAATGAAAAACTGTTTTTT
CDR3: CASSGGQTTNEKLFF

V: TRBV6-4
D: TRBD1
size: .
J: TRBJ2-1
DNA: TGTGCCAGCAGTGCAGGGGGAATTAGCTACAATGAGCAGTTCTTC
CDR3: CASSAGGISYNEQFF

V: TRBV11-3
D: TRBD1
size: few
J: TRBJ2-7
DNA: TGTGCCAGCAGCTTAGGAGGACAGGTGGTCTACGAGCAGTACTTC
CDR3: CASSLGGQVVYEQYF

V: TRBV6-5
D: .
size: once
J: TRBJ2-1
DNA: TGTGCCAGCAGTTATCCCGCGACTAGGGTGGGTGAGCAGTTCTTC
CDR3: CASSYPATRVGEQFF

V: TRBV5-5
D: .
size: .
J: TRBJ2-7
DNA: TGTGCCAGCAGCTGGGACTCGTACGAGCAGTACTTC
CDR3: CASSWDSYEQYF

V: TRBV11-2
D: .
size: .
J: TRBJ2-7
DNA: TGTGCCAGCAGCTTAGGAGGGGGCTACGAGCAGTACTTC
CDR3: CASSLGGGYEQYF